These T cell receptor beta chains were read from a single sample in a study of blood T cells in healthy people across ages. TCRdb fed the 5' RACE reads into MiXCR, producing one record per CDR3 protein. The repertoire holds about 1,400,000 distinct CDR3 sequences, with approximately 60% as singletons. The sequenced material came from blood. The receptors here all came from a young man in good health. CDR3s include the opening cysteine and the closing phenylalanine or tryptophan. D genes are given only for firm matches.

D gene	J gene	V gene	CDR3 protein
.	TRBJ2-7	TRBV6-5	CASSDGSGPNEQYF
TRBD1	TRBJ2-1	TRBV27	CATKSRQGGQYNEQFF
.	TRBJ2-1	TRBV15	CATSRDPFRSGEHEQFF
.	TRBJ2-1	TRBV29-1	CSVSGEASYNGQFF
.	TRBJ2-1	TRBV7-2	CASSPGTTPPSYEQFF
.	TRBJ2-4	TRBV5-1	CASSSYKTGLAKNIQYF
TRBD1	TRBJ2-7	TRBV12-3/TRBV12-4	CASSLTGLANEQYF
TRBD2	TRBJ2-1	TRBV9	CASSVETSGIHYNERFF
.	TRBJ1-4	TRBV12-3/TRBV12-4	CASSQSEAANEKLFF
.	TRBJ2-1	TRBV4-1	CASRQSEGGNEQFF
.	TRBJ1-1	TRBV9	CASKEGMNTEAFF
TRBD1	TRBJ2-3	TRBV6-5	CASGDRATDTQYF
TRBD1	TRBJ1-6	TRBV5-1	CASSDIQGASYNSPLHF